This entry is about one T cell receptor beta chain. This sample stems from a study of regulatory T cells in long-lasting Graves disease. The TCR beta library used iRepertoire HTBI primers with Arm-PCR amplification of CDR3. TCRdb redid the calling of the multiplex PCR reads with MiXCR, one entry per CDR3 protein. The profile covers roughly 700,000 distinct CDR3 sequences, with 30% appearing a single time and about 40% taken by the ten largest. Noted time point: persistent/refractory GD, antithyroid drugs over 5 years with positive TRAb. Making the TCR library involved RNA that had been extracted from PBMCs. Germline assignment: CDR1 LNHDA and CDR2 SQIVND (reference sequence). CDR3 length: 12 amino acids. With 4 bases removed from V and 4 bases from J, the gap between germline ends came to 7 bases.

This receptor was identified in a female donor with Graves disease. Sequences were derived from peripheral blood mononuclear cells (PBMCs), sampled when the disease was refractory, from a patient treated with antithyroid drugs. The genes are TRBV19 and TRBJ1-2; D might be TRBD1 (5 bases). The CDR3 protein is CASSTRGYGYTF. In DNA, the CDR3 is TGTGCCAGTAGTACGAGGGGCTATGGCTACACCTTC.